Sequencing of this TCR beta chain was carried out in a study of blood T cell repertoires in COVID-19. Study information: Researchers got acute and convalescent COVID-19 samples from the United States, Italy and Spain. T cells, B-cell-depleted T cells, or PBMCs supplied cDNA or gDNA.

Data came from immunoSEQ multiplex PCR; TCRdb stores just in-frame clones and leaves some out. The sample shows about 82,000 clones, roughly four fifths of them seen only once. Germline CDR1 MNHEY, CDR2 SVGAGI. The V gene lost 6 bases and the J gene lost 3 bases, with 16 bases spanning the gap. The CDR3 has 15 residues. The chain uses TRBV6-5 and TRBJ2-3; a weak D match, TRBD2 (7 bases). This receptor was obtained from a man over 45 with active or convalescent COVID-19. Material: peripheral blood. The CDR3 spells CASRLRGANTDTQYF. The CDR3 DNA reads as TGTGCCAGCAGGCTTCGGGGGGCCAATACAGATACGCAGTATTTT.